This TCR beta chain originates from a study of T-cell reconstitution after alpha-beta-depleted transplantation in children. Study results and limitations: High day-60 TCRbeta diversity in some patients came from surviving recipient T cells and thymic progenitors. One year after transplant, T-cell counts and diversity came mostly from newly produced T cells.

In regard to this clonotype: Its antigen remains unknown.

Unique molecular identifiers were incorporated during preparation of the TCRbeta library. Each CDR3 protein is one row after TCRdb ran MiXCR on the PCR reads. The top ten hold around 30% of the sample, which has about 1,000,000 distinct CDR3 sequences, roughly 29% seen once. The CDR3 loop spans 14 amino acids. Germline V gene sequence: CDR1 DFQATT, CDR2 SNEGSKA (reference sequence). Sequencing used PBMCs, mostly from graft donor cells, obtained 360 days after TCRalphabeta/CD19-depleted stem cell transplant. This sequence was found in a boy in the first two years of life who had a stem cell transplant for SCID, so the T cells may come from the graft donor. The J gene is TRBJ1-1, the V gene TRBV20-1, with 7 bases identical to TRBD1. The CDR3: CSRLILRGLGEAFF. As DNA, the CDR3 is TGCAGCCGATTAATCTTAAGGGGGCTGGGTGAAGCTTTCTTT.